Following are 8 T cell receptor beta chains from one sample sequenced in a study of T cells after yellow fever vaccination. Each CDR3 protein gets one entry after TCRdb re-called the 5' RACE reads with MiXCR. The sample contains hundreds of thousands of distinct CDR3 sequences, around 3.6% of which appear only once. Sequencing used PBMCs, obtained on the day of the yellow fever booster vaccination. The receptors were gathered from a man younger than 35 who received the YFV17D yellow fever vaccine.

This clonotype occurred a few times. The chain combines TRBV11-2 with TRBJ2-1; D may be TRBD2 (6 bases). CDR3 length: 16 amino acids. Germline V gives CDR1 SGHAT, CDR2 FQNNGV. The V end lost 4 bases, the J end lost 7 bases, and 20 bases lay between the germline ends. DNA of the CDR3: TGTGCCAGCAGCTACCTAAGGCGGGACGCAGGGAATGAGCAGTTCTTC. Protein sequence: CASSYLRRDAGNEQFF.

The V and J genes are TRBV9 and TRBJ1-1; 9 bases are shared with TRBD1. CDR3 length: 13 amino acids. With 2 bases clipped from V and 8 bases from J, the junction kept 4 bases outside the gene matches. From germline, CDR1 is SGDLS and CDR2 YYNGEE. CDR3 in DNA: TGTGCCAGCAGCGTCTTCGGGACAGGGGAAGCTTTCTTT. Protein product: CASSVFGTGEAFF.

The CDR3 DNA sequence: TGCGCCAGCAGCCGGGACAGCGAAAATTCACCCCTCCACTTT. Its protein is CASSRDSENSPLHF. This rearrangement joins TRBV4-3 to TRBJ1-6; the match to TRBD1 covers 7 bases. J was trimmed by 7 bases and V by 4 bases; bases with no gene match: 4. The CDR3 runs to 14 residues. The germline V gene has CDR1 LGHNA and CDR2 YSLEER.

The rearrangement links TRBV7-9 to TRBJ1-1; D is undetermined. CDR1 SEHNR and CDR2 FQNEAQ come from the germline V gene (reference sequence). The CDR3 consists of 12 residues. V dropped 4 bases and J dropped 7 bases, with 10 bases sitting between them. The CDR3 DNA is TGTGCCAGCAGCTGGGCCCCCAATGAAGCTTTCTTT. Encoded protein: CASSWAPNEAFF.

V is TRBV9 and J is TRBJ2-3, with 8 nucleotides matching TRBD1. The CDR3 extends over 16 amino acids. Germline V gives CDR1 SGDLS, CDR2 YYNGEE. V shed 3 bases, J shed 0 bases, and the junction held 6 bases outside the gene matches. This CDR3 is CASSGRTGLSTDTQYF. The DNA for the CDR3 is TGTGCCAGCAGCGGAAGGACAGGGCTAAGCACAGATACGCAGTATTTT.

This clonotype was seen only a few times. This chain uses TRBV3-2 with TRBJ2-5; TRBD1, as called in the table, went unchecked against the DNA. TRBV3-2 is designated a pseudogene. The CDR3 loop spans 16 amino acids. CDR3 protein: CASSQAWGTPKETQYF. CDR3 sequence (DNA): TGTGCCAGCAGCCAAGCATGGGGGACACCTAAAGAGACCCAGTACTTC.

This clonotype was recorded many times. The chain recombines TRBV6-1 with TRBJ2-1, with unresolved D. V shed 5 bases and J shed 7 bases, with 9 bases lying between them. The CDR3 is 12 amino acids. Germline values: CDR1 MNHNS, CDR2 SASEGT. For the CDR3, the DNA is TGTGCCAGCAGTCCACATAGAAATGAGCAGTTCTTC. It is translated as CASSPHRNEQFF.

This clonotype was found a few times. V usage is TRBV20-1 and J usage is TRBJ2-3; D could derive from TRBD1 or TRBD2 (6 bases each). The germline V and J ends were trimmed by 7 bases and 3 bases, with 14 bases remaining between them. Germline V gene data show CDR1 as DFQATT and CDR2 as SNEGSKA (reference sequence). The CDR3 totals 13 residues. The CDR3 coding sequence is TGCAGTGTTCAAGGGGGGACTACAGATACGCAGTATTTT. It codes for CSVQGGTTDTQYF.